Described below is a single TCR beta chain sequence and its context. Profiling relied on immunoSEQ multiplex PCR, and the TCRdb table lists in-frame clones only, not all of them. This sample has 250,000 to 300,000 clones, with approximately 90% found just once. This sample was included in a study of blood T cell repertoires in COVID-19. This clonotype was obtained from a woman in her 30s who had recovered from COVID-19. Sequences were obtained from PBMCs or T cells enriched from blood (not recorded which).

The CDR3 DNA is TGTGCCAGCAGTTTAAGTGGGACAGGGATGAACGAGCAGTACTTC. Translated: CASSLSGTGMNEQYF. This rearrangement joins TRBV28 to TRBJ2-7, with 9 positions matching TRBD1. The germline V gene has CDR1 MDHEN and CDR2 SYDVKM. V shed 2 bases, J shed 5 bases, and the junction held 7 bases outside the gene matches. This CDR3 region has 15 residues.